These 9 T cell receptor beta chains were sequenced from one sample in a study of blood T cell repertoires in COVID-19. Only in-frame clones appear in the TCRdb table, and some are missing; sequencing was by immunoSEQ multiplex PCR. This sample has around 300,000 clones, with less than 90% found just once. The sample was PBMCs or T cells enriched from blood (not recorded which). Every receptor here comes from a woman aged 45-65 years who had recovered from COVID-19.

The CDR3, as DNA: TGTGCCAGTAGTAACGGGACTAGCGGGAGACCCTATAGTAACGAGCAGTACTTC. This codes for CASSNGTSGRPYSNEQYF. The chain employs TRBV19 and TRBJ2-7; TRBD2 agrees at 14 bases. The CDR3 is made up of 18 amino acids. CDR1 is LNHDA and CDR2 is SQIVND in the germline V gene (reference sequence). J was trimmed by 5 bases and V by 4 bases; bases with no gene match: 13.

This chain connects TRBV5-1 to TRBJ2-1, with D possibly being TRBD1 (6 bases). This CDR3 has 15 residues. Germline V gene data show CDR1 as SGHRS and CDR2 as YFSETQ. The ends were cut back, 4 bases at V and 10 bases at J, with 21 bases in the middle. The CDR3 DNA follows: TGCGCCAGCAGCCCCCGGACAGTTAATACAGGGGAGCAGTTCTTC. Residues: CASSPRTVNTGEQFF. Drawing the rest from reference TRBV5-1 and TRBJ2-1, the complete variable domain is KAGVTQTPRYLIKTRGQQVTLSCSPISGHRSVSWYQQTPGQGLQFLFEYFSETQRNKGNFPGRFSGRQFSNSRSEMNVSTLELGDSALYLCASSPRTVNTGEQFFGPGTRLTVL.

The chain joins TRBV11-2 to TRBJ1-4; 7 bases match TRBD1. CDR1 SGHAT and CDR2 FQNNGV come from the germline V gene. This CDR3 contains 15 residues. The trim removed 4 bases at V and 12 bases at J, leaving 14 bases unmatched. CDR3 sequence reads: CASSSGTEPYRELFF. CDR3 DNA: TGTGCCAGCAGCTCAGGGACAGAGCCTTACCGGGAACTGTTTTTT.

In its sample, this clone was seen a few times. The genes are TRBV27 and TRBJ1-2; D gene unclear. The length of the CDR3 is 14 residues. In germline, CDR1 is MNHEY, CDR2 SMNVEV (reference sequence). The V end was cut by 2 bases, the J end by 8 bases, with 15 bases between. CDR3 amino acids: CASSLSGEVLGYTF. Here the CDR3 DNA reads TGTGCCAGCAGTTTAAGCGGGGAGGTGCTGGGCTACACCTTC.

The CDR3 region has the DNA TGTGCCAGCGCCCGGTCGAACACTGAAGCTTTCTTT. Amino acids: CASARSNTEAFF. J is TRBJ1-1 and V is TRBV27; no firm D call. The CDR3 is 12 residues long. Per germline, CDR1 MNHEY and CDR2 SMNVEV (reference sequence). V gave up 8 bases and J gave up 1 base, with 8 bases separating them.

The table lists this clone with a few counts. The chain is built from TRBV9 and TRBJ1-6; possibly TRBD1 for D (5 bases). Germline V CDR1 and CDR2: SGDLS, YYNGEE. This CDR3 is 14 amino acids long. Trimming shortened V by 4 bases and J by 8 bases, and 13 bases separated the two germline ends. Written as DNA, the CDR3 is TGTGCCAGCAGCTTGGACGGGGGAGATTCACCCCTCCACTTT. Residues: CASSLDGGDSPLHF.

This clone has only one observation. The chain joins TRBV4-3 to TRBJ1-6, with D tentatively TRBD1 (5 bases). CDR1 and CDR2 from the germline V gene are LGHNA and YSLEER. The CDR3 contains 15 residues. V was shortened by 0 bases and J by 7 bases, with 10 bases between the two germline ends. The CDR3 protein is CASSQDLGGNSPLHF. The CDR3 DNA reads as TGCGCCAGCAGCCAAGATCTGGGGGGAAATTCACCCCTCCACTTT.

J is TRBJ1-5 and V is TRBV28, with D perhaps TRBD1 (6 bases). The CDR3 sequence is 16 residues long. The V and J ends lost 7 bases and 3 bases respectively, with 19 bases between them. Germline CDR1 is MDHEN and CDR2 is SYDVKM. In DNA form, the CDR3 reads TGTGCCAGCACGCCGGGACATGGATCGGCCAATCAGCCCCAGCATTTT. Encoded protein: CASTPGHGSANQPQHF.

CDR3 sequence (DNA): TGTGCCAGCCACGGGGGGAGCTCCTACAATGAGCAGTTCTTC. This gives the protein CASHGGSSYNEQFF. This chain uses TRBV7-2 with TRBJ2-1; 7 bases match TRBD2. Germline assignment: CDR1 SGHTA and CDR2 FQGNSA. Trimming at V came to 8 bases and at J to 0 bases, leaving 4 bases not matched to a gene. The CDR3 is 14 residues long.